The 15 T cell receptor beta chains in this list originate from one sample, sequenced in a study of blood T cells in healthy people across ages. A second about 7 to 12 cycle PCR used barcoded and J-beta primers. From the 5' RACE reads, TCRdb called clonotypes with MiXCR, one entry per CDR3 protein. There are approximately 600,000 distinct CDR3 sequences in the sample; approximately 59% occur only once, and approximately 37% lies in the top ten. Sequencing used blood. The receptor set was obtained from a man between 60 and 75 years old in good health.

This clonotype was detected only a few times. The V gene is TRBV29-1, the J gene TRBJ2-7; 7 bases line up with TRBD1. The CDR3 has 11 amino acids. Germline-derived CDR1 and CDR2 are SQVTM and ANQGSEA. The J segment lost 6 bases and the V segment lost 4 bases, leaving 3 bases of the junction unmatched. CDR3 sequence (DNA): TGCAGCGTTGCGACAGGGCCCGAGCAGTACTTC. This translates into CSVATGPEQYF.

The chain joins TRBV2 to TRBJ2-7; D uncertain. Germline V gene data show CDR1 as SNHLY and CDR2 as FYNNEI. V lost 5 bases, J lost 2 bases, and 7 bases lay in between. The CDR3 has 12 amino acids. The CDR3 sequence is CASSRIPYEQYF. The CDR3 DNA reads as TGTGCCAGCAGTCGGATCCCCTACGAGCAGTACTTC.

CDR3 DNA: TGCAGTGCACCAGGACCCTACGGCTATGGCTACACCTTC. Protein sequence: CSAPGPYGYGYTF. The chain joins TRBV20-1 to TRBJ1-2; no reliable D call. V was trimmed by 6 bases and J by 4 bases, leaving 15 bases between them. Looked up from germline, CDR1 is DFQATT and CDR2 is SNEGSKA (reference sequence). The CDR3 is 13 residues long.

Only a few counts were recorded for this clonotype. This rearrangement joins TRBV29-1 to TRBJ2-3; D tentatively reads TRBD1 or TRBD2 (7 bases each). This CDR3 contains 13 residues. The V and J ends lost 7 bases and 2 bases respectively, with 13 bases between them. The germline V gene has CDR1 SQVTM and CDR2 ANQGSEA. In DNA form, the CDR3 reads TGCAGCGAGGGGGGGACAGACACAGATACGCAGTATTTT. As protein: CSEGGTDTDTQYF.

Comments on this clonotype: The junction departs from the called germline gene at one end, perhaps through a read error. The J gene is TRBJ1-4, the V gene TRBV3-1; D is perhaps TRBD1 (5 bases). The germline V gene encodes CDR1 LGHDT and CDR2 YNNKEL (reference sequence). The CDR3 is 13 amino acids. This CDR3 reads CASSQTENEKLFF. Written as DNA, the CDR3 is TGTGCCAGCAGCCAGACAGAGAATGAAAAGCTGTTTTTT. The whole variable domain, remainder taken from reference TRBV3-1 and TRBJ1-4, is DTAVSQTPKYLVTQMGNDKSIKCEQNLGHDTMYWYKQDSKKFLKIMFSYNNKELIINETVPNRFSPKSPDKAHLNLHINSLELGDSAVYFCASSQTENEKLFFGSGTQLSVL.

The V and J genes are TRBV29-1 and TRBJ2-1; TRBD1 or TRBD2 may be the D gene (5 bases each). V gave up 4 bases and J gave up 6 bases, with 16 bases separating them. CDR1 and CDR2 (germline): SQVTM, ANQGSEA. This CDR3 spans 14 amino acids. The CDR3 region is CSVGGQGAVNEQFF. The CDR3 DNA reads TGCAGCGTTGGAGGGCAGGGAGCAGTCAATGAGCAGTTCTTC.

This chain uses TRBV11-2 with TRBJ2-3, with 7 bases that match TRBD1. From germline, CDR1 is SGHAT and CDR2 FQNNGV. The CDR3 is 17 residues long. J was trimmed by 2 bases and V by 3 bases; bases with no gene match: 11. CDR3 protein: CASSFRTGRLYTDTQYF. The CDR3 nucleotides read TGTGCCAGCAGCTTCCGGACAGGCCGACTTTACACAGATACGCAGTATTTT.

This rearrangement joins TRBV20-1 to TRBJ2-7; D possibly uses TRBD1 or TRBD2 (6 bases each). The J call may be in error: the DNA end matches TRBJ2-5 better. CDR1 is DFQATT, CDR2 SNEGSKA, per germline (reference sequence). The CDR3 consists of 13 residues. The CDR3 coding sequence is TGCAGTGCCCCACGGGGGCAGAAAGAGACCCAGTACTTC. Its translation: CSAPRGQKETQYF.

This clonotype was observed a single time. The V and J genes are TRBV4-2 and TRBJ2-4; no clear D. With the DNA end fitting TRBJ2-7 better, the J assignment may be wrong. The length of the CDR3 is 13 residues. Germline V gene data show CDR1 as LGHNA and CDR2 as YNFKEQ. For the CDR3, the DNA is TGTGCCAGCAGCCAAGAACAGACACGCGAGCAGTACTTC. This codes for CASSQEQTREQYF.

The chain carries TRBV7-2 and TRBJ2-1; 9 bases agree with TRBD2. V shed 3 bases and J 8 bases; nucleotides not matched to a gene: 14. CDR1 is SGHTA and CDR2 is FQGNSA in the germline V gene. This CDR3 contains 17 residues. CDR3 loop: CASSFRLAELPGDEQFF. CDR3 in DNA: TGTGCCAGCAGCTTTAGACTAGCGGAGTTGCCTGGCGATGAGCAGTTCTTC.

V gene TRBV4-1 combines with J gene TRBJ1-5; 7 bases fit TRBD1. Unmatched junction bases numbered 8, after V lost 0 bases and J lost 0 bases. Germline V gene data show CDR1 as MGHRA and CDR2 as YSYEKL. The CDR3 runs 18 residues. CDR3 protein: CASSQEYQGDYSNQPQHF. The CDR3 nucleotides are TGCGCCAGCAGCCAAGAGTACCAGGGGGACTATAGCAATCAGCCCCAGCATTTT.

The chain joins TRBV7-9 to TRBJ2-1; tentative D call: TRBD2 (5 bases). The J call may not be correct, given that the DNA end is closer to TRBJ2-7. Germline CDR1 reads SEHNR; CDR2 reads FQNEAQ (reference sequence). The CDR3 sequence is 15 residues long. The DNA of the CDR3 is TGTGCCAGCAGCCCACCGGGATACCCCTACAATGAGCAGTACTTC. Translated: CASSPPGYPYNEQYF.

The V gene is TRBV5-1, the J gene TRBJ2-7; D might be TRBD1 or TRBD2, each matching 5 bases. The CDR3 has 14 amino acids. Germline CDR1 is SGHRS and CDR2 is YFSETQ. V dropped 0 bases and J dropped 6 bases, with 13 bases sitting between them. Here the CDR3 DNA reads TGCGCCAGCAGCTTGGACGGGACCGGACTCGAGCAGTACTTC. Protein sequence: CASSLDGTGLEQYF.

This chain uses TRBV7-2 with TRBJ1-5; D unresolved. CDR1 is SGHTA and CDR2 is FQGNSA in the germline V gene. The V gene lost 1 base and the J gene lost 6 bases, with 16 bases spanning the gap. The CDR3 sequence is 16 residues long. CDR3 DNA sequence: TGTGCCAGCAGCTTAGGCGGTAGTAATCGGGCTCAGCCCCAGCATTTT. It yields the protein CASSLGGSNRAQPQHF. The variable domain in full, completed from reference TRBV7-2 and TRBJ1-5, reads GAGVSQSPSNKVTEKGKDVELRCDPISGHTALYWYRQSLGQGLEFLIYFQGNSAPDKSGLPSDRFSAERTGGSVSTLTIQRTQQEDSAVYLCASSLGGSNRAQPQHFGDGTRLSIL.

The V call is TRBV2, the J call TRBJ2-3, with 8 bases matching TRBD2. The germline CDR1 and CDR2 sequences are SNHLY and FYNNEI. After removal of 7 bases from V and 0 bases from J, the junction contained 3 bases not matched to a gene. The CDR3 is 14 amino acids. DNA for the CDR3: TGTGCCAGCAACGGCGGGGGGAGCACAGATACGCAGTATTTT. Translation gives CASNGGGSTDTQYF.